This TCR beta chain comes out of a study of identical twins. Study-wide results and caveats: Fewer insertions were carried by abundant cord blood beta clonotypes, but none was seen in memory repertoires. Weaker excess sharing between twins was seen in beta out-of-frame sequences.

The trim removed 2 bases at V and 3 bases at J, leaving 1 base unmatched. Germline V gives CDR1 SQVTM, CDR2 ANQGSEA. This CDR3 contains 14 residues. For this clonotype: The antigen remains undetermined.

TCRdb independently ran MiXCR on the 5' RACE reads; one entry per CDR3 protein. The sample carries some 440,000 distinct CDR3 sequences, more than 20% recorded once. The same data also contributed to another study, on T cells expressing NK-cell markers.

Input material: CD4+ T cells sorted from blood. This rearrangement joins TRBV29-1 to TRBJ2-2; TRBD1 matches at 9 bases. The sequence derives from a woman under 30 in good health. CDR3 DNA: TGCAGCGTTGAACGGACAGGGGACACCGGGGAGCTGTTTTTT. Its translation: CSVERTGDTGELFF.